In this sample, the clone carrying this T cell receptor (beta chain) turned up many times. As yet, its antigen is unknown. An expansion of CD8+CD57+ cells by flow cytometry had been shown in patients chosen for sequencing. Each of the patients presented with severe acquired aplastic anemia. The study profiled TCR beta VDJ and CDR3 using genomic DNA as template. TCRdb ran MiXCR on the reads and lists one entry per CDR3 protein. The table shows roughly 260,000 distinct CDR3 sequences, with approximately 50% occurring only once. This record comes from a study of CD8+CD57+ T cells in acquired aplastic anemia. Study-level results: Some 27 CD8+ CDR3 sequences were shared between patients and controls.

CDR1 is SGHRS and CDR2 is YFSETQ in the germline V gene. The CDR3 covers 18 residues. V was clipped by 4 bases and J by 4 bases; unmatched bases: 17. Sample: sorted CD4+, CD8+, or CD8+CD57+ T cells (not recorded which) from PBMCs. The clonotype originates from a human donor with aplastic anemia. This chain joins TRBV5-1 and TRBJ1-1, with 9 nucleotides matching TRBD1. CDR3 coding DNA: TGCGCCAGCAGCCCGAAAGCATTACGGGACAGGGTGGCCACTGAAGCTTTCTTT. Its protein is CASSPKALRDRVATEAFF.